These 18 T cell receptor beta chains originate from one sample sequenced in a study of blood T cell repertoires in COVID-19. Produced via immunoSEQ multiplex PCR; TCRdb's table is partial and in-frame only. The sample lists around 250,000 clones, 85% to 90% seen once, with approximately 1.6% in the top ten. The sequencing input was PBMCs or T cells enriched from blood (not recorded which). These receptors were taken from a woman aged 45-59 years who had recovered from COVID-19.

V is TRBV2 and J is TRBJ2-5; TRBD2 matches 7 bases. V lost 3 bases and J lost 7; bases outside the gene matches: 8. The CDR3 is 14 residues long. CDR1 SNHLY and CDR2 FYNNEI come from the germline V gene. CDR3 bases: TGTGCCAGCAGTGATGGACTAGTGAAAGCGACCCAGTACTTC. Residues: CASSDGLVKATQYF.

V and J are TRBV7-9 and TRBJ2-7; 10 nucleotides match TRBD2. Germline CDR1 is SEHNR and CDR2 is FQNEAQ (reference sequence). The ends lost 1 base at V and 2 bases at J; junction bases unmatched: 14. The CDR3 covers 19 residues. The CDR3 DNA sequence: TGTGCCAGCAGCTTAGGGGTTACCAGTTTCACTAGCGGGACCTACGAGCAGTACTTC. Translating it yields CASSLGVTSFTSGTYEQYF. The variable domain in full, completed from reference TRBV7-9 and TRBJ2-7, reads DTGVSQNPRHKITKRGQNVTFRCDPISEHNRLYWYRQTLGQGPEFLTYFQNEAQLEKSRLLSDRFSAERPKGSFSTLEIQRTEQGDSAMYLCASSLGVTSFTSGTYEQYFGPGTRLTVT.

The gene calls are TRBV30 and TRBJ1-4; TRBD1 is a possible D gene (5 bases). Trimming shortened V by 1 base and J by 5 bases, and 11 bases separated the two germline ends. CDR3 length equals 14 residues. CDR1 and CDR2 (germline): GTSNPN, SVGIG (reference sequence). Written as DNA, the CDR3 is TGTGCCTGGAGTGAGGCGGGGGGAAATGAAAAACTGTTTTTT. This codes for CAWSEAGGNEKLFF. Full variable domain (outside the CDR3, taken from reference TRBV30 and TRBJ1-4): SQTIHQWPATLVQPVGSPLSLECTVEGTSNPNLYWYRQAAGRGLQLLFYSVGIGQISSEVPQNLSASRPQDRQFILSSKKLLLSDSGFYLCAWSEAGGNEKLFFGSGTQLSVL.

The V and J genes are TRBV10-3 and TRBJ2-7; tentative D call: TRBD2 (5 bases). The CDR3 loop spans 17 amino acids. V was cut by 0 bases and J by 2 bases, with 17 bases left in between. CDR1 is ENHRY, CDR2 SYGVKD, per germline. CDR3 in amino acids: CAISESVGSGITYEQYF. DNA of the CDR3: TGTGCCATCAGTGAGTCGGTGGGGAGCGGTATTACCTACGAGCAGTACTTC.

This sequence joins TRBV7-3 and TRBJ2-2, with D perhaps TRBD2 (7 bases). Germline V gene sequence: CDR1 SGHTA, CDR2 FQGTGA. Between the trimmed V and J ends, which lost 2 bases and 1 base, there was a span of 17 bases. This CDR3 comprises 18 residues. The CDR3 region is CASSLPKGGSGNTGELFF. The CDR3 region has the DNA TGTGCCAGCAGCTTACCCAAGGGGGGGAGCGGGAACACCGGGGAGCTGTTTTTT.

The chain recombines TRBV30 with TRBJ1-6; TRBD1 matches at 7 bases. Trimming at V came to 2 bases and at J to 13 bases, leaving 8 bases not matched to a gene. The CDR3 consists of 13 residues. Germline V gene data show CDR1 as GTSNPN and CDR2 as SVGIG (reference sequence). The CDR3 DNA reads as TGTGCCTGGAGTACCCAGGGGGTAGCGCCCCTCCACTTT. Its protein is CAWSTQGVAPLHF. The complete variable domain, with remaining parts taken from reference TRBV30 and TRBJ1-6, reads SQTIHQWPATLVQPVGSPLSLECTVEGTSNPNLYWYRQAAGRGLQLLFYSVGIGQISSEVPQNLSASRPQDRQFILSSKKLLLSDSGFYLCAWSTQGVAPLHFGNGTRLTVT.

V and J are TRBV2 and TRBJ2-7; 11 positions agree with TRBD2. The V gene end was trimmed by 6 bases and the J gene end by 4 bases; junction bases not matched to a gene: 17. The CDR3 is 18 residues long. Germline CDR1 and CDR2: SNHLY and FYNNEI. CDR3 DNA sequence: TGTGCCAGCAGGCAGAGGGCTAGCGGGAGGCCGGGGGCTTACGAGCAGTACTTC. Amino acid sequence: CASRQRASGRPGAYEQYF.

This rearrangement joins TRBV27 to TRBJ2-7, with TRBD2 matching 8 bases. The J segment lost 2 bases and the V segment lost 1 base, leaving 7 bases of the junction unmatched. The germline CDR1 and CDR2 sequences are MNHEY and SMNVEV (reference sequence). This CDR3 comprises 16 residues. In DNA, the CDR3 is TGTGCCAGCAGTTTATTAGCGGGGTTAAACCCCTACGAGCAGTACTTC. Its translation is CASSLLAGLNPYEQYF.

The chain recombines TRBV11-2 with TRBJ1-6, with D possibly matching TRBD1 (6 bases). V lost 0 bases, J lost 7 bases, and 13 bases lay in between. This CDR3 comprises 16 residues. Germline V gene lookup returns CDR1 SGHAT and CDR2 FQNNGV. DNA of the CDR3: TGTGCCAGCAGCTTAGAAGGGGGGGGTTCCAATTCACCCCTCCACTTT. It is translated as CASSLEGGGSNSPLHF. The full variable domain, rest sourced from reference TRBV11-2 and TRBJ1-6, is EAGVAQSPRYKIIEKRQSVAFWCNPISGHATLYWYQQILGQGPKLLIQFQNNGVVDDSQLPKDRFSAERLKGVDSTLKIQPAKLEDSAVYLCASSLEGGGSNSPLHFGNGTRLTVT.

This clone came up once. The chain recombines TRBV7-9 with TRBJ2-3, with TRBD2 identical over 10 bases. CDR3 length: 15 amino acids. V was pared by 6 bases and J by 5 bases, with 8 bases of the junction left unmatched. Germline CDR1 reads SEHNR; CDR2 reads FQNEAQ (reference sequence). Here the CDR3 DNA reads TGTGCCAGCAGTTCTAGCGGGAGTACTGTAGATACGCAGTATTTT. Residues: CASSSSGSTVDTQYF.

The chain uses TRBV2 and TRBJ1-6, with 7 nucleotides matching TRBD1. Per the germline V gene, CDR1 is SNHLY and CDR2 is FYNNEI. V shed 3 bases and J 14 bases; nucleotides not matched to a gene: 4. CDR3 length: 12 residues. CDR3 residues: CASSDRGETLHF. The CDR3 nucleotides are TGTGCCAGCAGTGACAGGGGGGAGACCCTCCACTTT.

This clone was counted once. The J gene is TRBJ2-7, the V gene TRBV7-2; 10 positions agree with TRBD1. V trimming: 1 base; J trimming: 2 bases; junction bases outside the gene matches: 5. The CDR3 spans 16 residues. From germline, CDR1 is SGHTA and CDR2 FQGNSA. CDR3 sequence reads: CASSLGYGQGAYEQYF. CDR3 in DNA: TGTGCCAGCAGCTTAGGATATGGACAGGGGGCCTACGAGCAGTACTTC. Looking up the rest from reference TRBV7-2 and TRBJ2-7 gives the full variable domain: GAGVSQSPSNKVTEKGKDVELRCDPISGHTALYWYRQSLGQGLEFLIYFQGNSAPDKSGLPSDRFSAERTGGSVSTLTIQRTQQEDSAVYLCASSLGYGQGAYEQYFGPGTRLTVT.

The V and J genes are TRBV12-5 and TRBJ2-1, with TRBD2 matching over 12 bases. The CDR3 is 16 amino acids. Germline loops: CDR1 LGHNT, CDR2 FRNRAP. V lost 4 bases, J lost 2 bases, and 3 bases stayed unmatched. The CDR3 coding sequence is TGTGCTAGTGGTTCAGGACTAGCGGGAACCTACAATGAGCAGTTCTTC. Its protein product is CASGSGLAGTYNEQFF. Filled out from reference TRBV12-5 and TRBJ2-1, the complete variable domain reads DARVTQTPRHKVTEMGQEVTMRCQPILGHNTVFWYRQTMMQGLELLAYFRNRAPLDDSGMPKDRFSAEMPDATLATLKIQPSEPRDSAVYFCASGSGLAGTYNEQFFGPGTRLTVL.

This chain joins TRBV2 and TRBJ1-4, with D unresolved. The V gene lost 6 bases and the J gene lost 11 bases, with 10 bases spanning the gap. Germline CDR1 SNHLY, CDR2 FYNNEI. This CDR3 is built from 11 residues. In DNA form, the CDR3 reads TGTGCCAGCAGGCTAGAGAGCAAACTGTTTTTT. Its protein is CASRLESKLFF.

The V call is TRBV5-1, the J call TRBJ2-1, with D tentatively TRBD1 (5 bases). Germline V gene lookup returns CDR1 SGHRS and CDR2 YFSETQ. The length of the CDR3 is 14 residues. The V and J ends lost 4 bases and 6 bases respectively, with 14 bases between them. DNA of the CDR3: TGCGCCAGCAGCGAAGGGGTTTTGTTCAATGAGCAGTTCTTC. It codes for CASSEGVLFNEQFF.

V is TRBV10-1 and J is TRBJ2-5, with D unclear. CDR1 and CDR2 (germline): WNHNN, SYGVQD (reference sequence). The CDR3 consists of 14 residues. Trimming took off 0 bases at V and 5 bases at J, with 10 bases between the two ends. CDR3 in DNA: TGCGCCAGCAGTGAGTCCGTGTATCCCGAGACCCAGTACTTC. Encoded protein: CASSESVYPETQYF.

V gene TRBV18 combines with J gene TRBJ2-7, with 8 bases lining up with TRBD1. The germline V gene has CDR1 KGHSH and CDR2 LQKENI. The length of the CDR3 is 14 residues. V trimming: 4 bases; J trimming: 3 bases; junction bases outside the gene matches: 5. The CDR3 spells CASSRETGDYEQYF. The CDR3 coding sequence is TGTGCCAGCTCACGAGAGACAGGGGACTACGAGCAGTACTTC.

The chain employs TRBV6-2 or TRBV6-3 and TRBJ1-1; D unclear. Trimming pared 6 bases from V and 1 base from J, leaving 21 bases between. This CDR3 region has 17 residues. Germline values: CDR1 MNHEY, CDR2 SVGEGT. CDR3 loop: CASSSVVLGLRNTEAFF. The DNA of the CDR3 is TGTGCCAGCAGCTCCGTCGTGCTGGGCTTAAGGAACACTGAAGCTTTCTTT.